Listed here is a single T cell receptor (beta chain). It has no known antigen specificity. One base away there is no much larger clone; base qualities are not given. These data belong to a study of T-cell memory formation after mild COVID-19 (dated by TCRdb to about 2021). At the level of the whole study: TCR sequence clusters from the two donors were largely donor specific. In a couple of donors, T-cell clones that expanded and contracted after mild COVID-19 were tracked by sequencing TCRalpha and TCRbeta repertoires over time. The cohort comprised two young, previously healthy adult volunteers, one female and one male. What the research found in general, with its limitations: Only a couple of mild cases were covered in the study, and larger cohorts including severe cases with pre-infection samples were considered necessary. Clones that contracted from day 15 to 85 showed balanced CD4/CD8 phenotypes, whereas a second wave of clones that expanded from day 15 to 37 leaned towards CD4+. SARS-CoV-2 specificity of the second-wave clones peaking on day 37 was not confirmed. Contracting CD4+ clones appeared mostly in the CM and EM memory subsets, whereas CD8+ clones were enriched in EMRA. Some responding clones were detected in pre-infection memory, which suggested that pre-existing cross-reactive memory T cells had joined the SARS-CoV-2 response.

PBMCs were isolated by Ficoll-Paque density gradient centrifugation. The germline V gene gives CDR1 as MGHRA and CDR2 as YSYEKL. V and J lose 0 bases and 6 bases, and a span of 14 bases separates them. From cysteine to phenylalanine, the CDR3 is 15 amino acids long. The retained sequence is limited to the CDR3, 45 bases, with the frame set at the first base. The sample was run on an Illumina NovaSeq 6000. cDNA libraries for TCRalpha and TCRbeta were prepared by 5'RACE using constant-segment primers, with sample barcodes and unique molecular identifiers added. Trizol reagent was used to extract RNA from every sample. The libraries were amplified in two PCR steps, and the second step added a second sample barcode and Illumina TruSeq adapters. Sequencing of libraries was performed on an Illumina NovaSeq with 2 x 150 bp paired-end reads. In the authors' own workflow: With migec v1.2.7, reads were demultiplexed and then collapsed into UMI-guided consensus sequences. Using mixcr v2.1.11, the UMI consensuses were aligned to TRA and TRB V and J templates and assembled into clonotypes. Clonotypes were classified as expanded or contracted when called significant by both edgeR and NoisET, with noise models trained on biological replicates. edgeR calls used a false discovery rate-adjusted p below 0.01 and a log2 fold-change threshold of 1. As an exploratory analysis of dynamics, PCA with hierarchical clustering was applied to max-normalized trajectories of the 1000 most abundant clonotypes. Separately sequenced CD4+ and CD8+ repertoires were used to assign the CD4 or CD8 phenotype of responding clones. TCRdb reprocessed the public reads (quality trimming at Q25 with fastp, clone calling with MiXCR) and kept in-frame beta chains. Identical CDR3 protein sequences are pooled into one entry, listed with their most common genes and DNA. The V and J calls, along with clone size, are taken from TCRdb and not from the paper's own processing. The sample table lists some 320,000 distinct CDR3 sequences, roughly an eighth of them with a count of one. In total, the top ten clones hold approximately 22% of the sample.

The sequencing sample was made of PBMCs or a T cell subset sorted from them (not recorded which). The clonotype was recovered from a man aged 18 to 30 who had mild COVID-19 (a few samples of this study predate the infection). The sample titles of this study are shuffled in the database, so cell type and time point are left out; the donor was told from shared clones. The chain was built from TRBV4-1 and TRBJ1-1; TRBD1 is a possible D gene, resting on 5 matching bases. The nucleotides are TGCGCCAGCAGCCAAGAAGCGGGCAGGGCCGCTGAAGCTTTCTTT. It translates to CASSQEAGRAAEAFF.